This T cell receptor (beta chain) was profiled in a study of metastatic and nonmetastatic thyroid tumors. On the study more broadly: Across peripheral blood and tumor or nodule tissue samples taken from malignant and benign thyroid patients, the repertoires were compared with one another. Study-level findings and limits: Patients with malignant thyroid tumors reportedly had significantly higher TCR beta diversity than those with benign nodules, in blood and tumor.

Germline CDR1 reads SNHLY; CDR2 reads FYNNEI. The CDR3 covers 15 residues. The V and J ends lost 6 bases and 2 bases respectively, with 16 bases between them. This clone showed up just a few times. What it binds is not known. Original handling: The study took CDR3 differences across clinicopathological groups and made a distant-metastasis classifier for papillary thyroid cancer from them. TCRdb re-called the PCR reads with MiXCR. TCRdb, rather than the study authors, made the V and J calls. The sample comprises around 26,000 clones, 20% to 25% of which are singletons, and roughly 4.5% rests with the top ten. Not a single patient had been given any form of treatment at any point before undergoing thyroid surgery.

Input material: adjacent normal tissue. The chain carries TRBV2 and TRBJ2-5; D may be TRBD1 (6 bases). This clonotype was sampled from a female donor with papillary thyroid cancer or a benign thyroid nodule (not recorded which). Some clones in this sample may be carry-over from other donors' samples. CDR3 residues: CASRSNTGQQETQYF. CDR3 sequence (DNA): TGTGCCAGCAGGAGCAACACCGGACAGCAAGAGACCCAGTACTTC. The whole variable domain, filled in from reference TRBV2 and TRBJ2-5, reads EPEVTQTPSHQVTQMGQEVILRCVPISNHLYFYWYRQILGQKVEFLVSFYNNEISEKSEIFDDQFSVERPDGSNFTLKIRSTKLEDSAMYFCASRSNTGQQETQYFGPGTRLLVL.